This T cell receptor beta chain originates from a study of regulatory and conventional T cells in RAG deficiency. This clone was detected only a few times. Its antigen remains unknown. Study-wide results and limits: Treg unique TCR beta sequences were about 91-fold fewer in Omenn syndrome and CID/AS patients than controls. Omenn patients showed >90% Treg-Tconv overlap and shorter CDR3 lengths.

The sorted conventional CD4+ T cells were CD25-low and CD127-high, with genomic DNA sequenced. Trimming removed 6 bases from V and 5 bases from J, with 14 bases in between. Looked up from germline, CDR1 is MNHEY and CDR2 is SMNVEV (reference sequence). The CDR3 covers 14 residues. Sequencing was performed with immunoSEQ multiplex PCR; in TCRdb, only in-frame clones are kept and a portion is missing. Here the sample spans under 35,000 clones, about 76% being singletons. These data are also associated with another study on regulatory T cells. This second study notes: The PCR used 52 TRBV and 13 TRBJ primers. Regulatory T cells showed the strongest V-J pair restriction and V/J gene skewing among patient repertoires.

This sequence joins TRBV27 and TRBJ1-5; D is unclear. The clonotype originates from a human donor in good health. Sequenced material: CD4+ effector T cells sorted from blood. The CDR3 region is CASSRSRGYQPQHF. CDR3 in DNA: TGTGCCAGCAGCCGGAGCCGAGGGTATCAGCCCCAGCATTTT.